This passage covers 32 T cell receptor beta chains from one sample sequenced in a study of blood T cell repertoires in COVID-19. Sequencing used immunoSEQ multiplex PCR; TCRdb keeps in-frame clones, though not all of them. This sample has fewer than 300,000 clones, with approximately 81% found just once. The specimen sequenced was peripheral blood. Every receptor here comes from a woman between 18 and 29 years old with acute or convalescent COVID-19.

The J gene is TRBJ2-7, the V gene TRBV29-1; TRBD1 aligns across 9 bases. Looked up from germline, CDR1 is SQVTM and CDR2 is ANQGSEA. J gave up 2 bases and V 7 bases, and 6 bases lay outside the gene matches. CDR3 length: 13 residues. The CDR3 coding sequence is TGCAGCGCCGGGACAGGGTTTCCCTACGAGCAGTACTTC. Amino acids: CSAGTGFPYEQYF.

CDR3: CASSPTRSAGEQFF. The CDR3 DNA reads as TGTGCCAGTAGTCCCACTAGATCCGCTGGTGAGCAGTTCTTC. The chain is built from TRBV19 and TRBJ2-1; tentative D call: TRBD2 (5 bases). V gave up 5 bases and J gave up 9 bases, with 17 bases separating them. There are 14 residues in the CDR3. Germline V lookup: CDR1 LNHDA, CDR2 SQIVND (reference sequence).

The rearrangement links TRBV28 to TRBJ2-5; maybe TRBD1 (7 bases). The germline V gene encodes CDR1 MDHEN and CDR2 SYDVKM. CDR3 length: 14 residues. V shed 4 bases and J shed 4 bases, with 13 bases lying between them. This CDR3 is CASSSRGTAETQYF. CDR3 DNA: TGTGCCAGCAGTTCCCGGGGGACAGCAGAGACCCAGTACTTC.

V is TRBV5-6 and J is TRBJ1-2; possibly TRBD1 for D (5 bases). The CDR3 runs to 16 residues. Looked up from germline, CDR1 is SGHDT and CDR2 is YYEEEE. V was shortened by 4 bases and J by 5 bases, with 21 bases between the two germline ends. The CDR3: CASSRSGERGVYGYTF. The CDR3 DNA is TGTGCCAGCAGCCGATCGGGGGAAAGGGGAGTTTATGGCTACACCTTC. The full variable domain, with the rest looked up from reference TRBV5-6 and TRBJ1-2, is DAGVTQSPTHLIKTRGQQVTLRCSPKSGHDTVSWYQQALGQGPQFIFQYYEEEERQRGNFPDRFSGHQFPNYSSELNVNALLLGDSALYLCASSRSGERGVYGYTFGSGTRLTVV.

This clone was seen once. The genes are TRBV6-6 and TRBJ2-1; D might be TRBD2 (7 bases). The CDR3 runs to 14 residues. Trimming removed 7 bases at V and 7 bases at J, with 17 bases between. Germline V gives CDR1 MNHNY, CDR2 SVGAGI (reference sequence). This CDR3 reads CASIKGGARNEQFF. CDR3 in DNA: TGTGCCAGCATCAAGGGGGGGGCGCGAAATGAGCAGTTCTTC.

This sequence joins TRBV4-3 and TRBJ2-1; maybe TRBD1 (5 bases). The CDR3 spans 16 residues. V lost 0 bases to trimming and J lost 0 bases, with 9 bases between them. Germline CDR1 LGHNA, CDR2 YSLEER. The CDR3 loop reads CASSQDQGSSYNEQFF. CDR3 nucleotide sequence: TGCGCCAGCAGCCAAGATCAGGGAAGCTCCTACAATGAGCAGTTCTTC.

This sequence joins TRBV3-1 (or the pseudogene TRBV3-2) and TRBJ1-1; possible D gene TRBD1, 5 bases. With 1 base removed from V and 1 base from J, the gap between germline ends came to 13 bases. Germline lookup yields CDR1 LGHDT and CDR2 YNNKEL (reference sequence). This CDR3 is 16 amino acids long. The CDR3 sequence: CASSQVIGRGNTEAFF. In nucleotides, the CDR3 is TGTGCCAGCAGCCAAGTTATAGGGAGGGGGAACACTGAAGCTTTCTTT.

This sequence joins TRBV3-1 (or the pseudogene TRBV3-2) and TRBJ2-3, with unresolved D. Germline-derived CDR1 and CDR2 are LGHDT and YNNKEL (reference sequence). Trimming shortened V by 3 bases and J by 1 base, and 8 bases separated the two germline ends. This CDR3 region has 14 residues. The CDR3 DNA reads as TGTGCCAGCAGCCAGGGTCGGGGCACAGATACGCAGTATTTT. Its protein product is CASSQGRGTDTQYF.

The chain uses TRBV27 and TRBJ1-5, with TRBD1 matching 9 bases. The CDR3 is made up of 14 amino acids. V was pared by 10 bases and J by 3 bases, with 7 bases of the junction left unmatched. In germline, CDR1 is MNHEY, CDR2 SMNVEV (reference sequence). The chain's CDR3 is CANLGQGNNQPQHF. The CDR3 DNA sequence: TGTGCCAACCTTGGACAGGGGAACAATCAGCCCCAGCATTTT.

The chain joins TRBV19 to TRBJ2-3; 8 bases line up with TRBD1. This CDR3 comprises 15 residues. The J segment lost 4 bases and the V segment lost 0 bases, leaving 3 bases of the junction unmatched. The V gene's germline CDR1 is LNHDA and CDR2 SQIVND (reference sequence). CDR3 sequence: CASSIEGTGSDTQYF. In DNA, the CDR3 is TGTGCCAGTAGTATAGAGGGGACAGGCTCAGATACGCAGTATTTT. The full variable domain, with the rest looked up from reference TRBV19 and TRBJ2-3, is DGGITQSPKYLFRKEGQNVTLSCEQNLNHDAMYWYRQDPGQGLRLIYYSQIVNDFQKGDIAEGYSVSREKKESFPLTVTSAQKNPTAFYLCASSIEGTGSDTQYFGPGTRLTVL.

This clone was detected a few times. This chain links TRBV2 with TRBJ1-2, with TRBD1 identical over 10 bases. CDR3 length: 18 residues. J was trimmed by 3 bases and V by 6 bases; bases with no gene match: 16. Germline values: CDR1 SNHLY, CDR2 FYNNEI. The chain's CDR3 is CASSLTGGELSLHYGYTF. CDR3 sequence (DNA): TGTGCCAGCAGCCTGACAGGGGGCGAGTTAAGCCTCCACTATGGCTACACCTTC.

The chain has TRBV18 and TRBJ2-5; TRBD2 aligns across 11 bases. The CDR3 covers 14 residues. In germline, CDR1 is KGHSH, CDR2 LQKENI. Trimming removed 6 bases from V and 6 bases from J; junction bases left unmatched: 6. CDR3 nucleotides: TGTGCCAGCTCCACTAGCGGGAGCCTCAAGACCCAGTACTTC. Residues: CASSTSGSLKTQYF. Looking up the rest from reference TRBV18 and TRBJ2-5 gives the full variable domain: NAGVMQNPRHLVRRRGQEARLRCSPMKGHSHVYWYRQLPEEGLKFMVYLQKENIIDESGMPKERFSAEFPKEGPSILRIQQVVRGDSAAYFCASSTSGSLKTQYFGPGTRLLVL.

The chain uses TRBV29-1 and TRBJ2-1; 9 bases match TRBD2. V shed 1 base, J shed 9 bases, and the junction held 16 bases outside the gene matches. Germline CDR1 is SQVTM and CDR2 is ANQGSEA. The CDR3 loop spans 17 amino acids. The CDR3 sequence: CSVEASYGTSSGFEQFF. DNA for the CDR3: TGCAGCGTTGAAGCGTCATACGGGACTAGCTCCGGGTTTGAGCAGTTCTTC.

The chain combines TRBV2 with TRBJ2-7; a possible D gene is TRBD2 (5 bases). The germline CDR1 and CDR2 sequences are SNHLY and FYNNEI. CDR3 length equals 15 residues. Deletions cut 4 bases from V and 0 bases from J, with 13 bases between. The CDR3 loop reads CASSGDSGSSYEQYF. CDR3 nucleotide sequence: TGTGCCAGCAGTGGAGACTCGGGAAGCTCCTACGAGCAGTACTTC.

The chain combines TRBV11-2 with TRBJ2-1, with a weak D call TRBD2 (6 bases). This CDR3 contains 17 residues. Germline lookup yields CDR1 SGHAT and CDR2 FQNNGV. The ends were cut back, 5 bases at V and 0 bases at J, with 17 bases in the middle. The CDR3 nucleotides read TGTGCCAGCAGCCCCAGGGCAGCGGGCAGCTCCTACAATGAGCAGTTCTTC. This gives the protein CASSPRAAGSSYNEQFF.

This chain joins TRBV29-1 and TRBJ2-2; no definite D call. Trimming cost V 6 bases and J 0 bases, with 8 bases left between them. Germline loops: CDR1 SQVTM, CDR2 ANQGSEA. This CDR3 has 13 amino acids. The CDR3 region is CSVRYTNTGELFF. As DNA, the CDR3 is TGCAGCGTCCGATACACGAACACCGGGGAGCTGTTTTTT.

This chain uses TRBV11-2 with TRBJ2-1; D is unclear. The length of the CDR3 is 19 residues. V lost 5 bases, J lost 10 bases, and 33 bases lay in between. From germline, CDR1 is SGHAT and CDR2 FQNNGV. In DNA form, the CDR3 reads TGTGCCAGCAGCCCACGACAATCTCCCAACAATCCTTCGCTTATAGAGCAGTTCTTC. This sequence encodes CASSPRQSPNNPSLIEQFF.

This clone was seen a single time. V gene TRBV14 combines with J gene TRBJ2-1, with 12 bases identical to TRBD2. The germline V gene encodes CDR1 SGHDN and CDR2 FVKESK. This CDR3 contains 15 residues. Trimming took 5 bases from V and 9 from J; bases not matched to a gene: 8. The DNA of the CDR3 is TGTGCCAGCAGCGGCCTAGCGGGAGGGGGGGGTGAGCAGTTCTTC. Protein sequence: CASSGLAGGGGEQFF. Full variable domain (missing parts from reference TRBV14 and TRBJ2-1): EAGVTQFPSHSVIEKGQTVTLRCDPISGHDNLYWYRRVMGKEIKFLLHFVKESKQDESGMPNNRFLAERTGGTYSTLKVQPAELEDSGVYFCASSGLAGGGGEQFFGPGTRLTVL.

The rearrangement uses TRBV5-1 and TRBJ1-6; maybe TRBD1 (6 bases). CDR1 and CDR2 from the germline V gene are SGHRS and YFSETQ. Trimming took off 4 bases at V and 7 bases at J, with 9 bases between the two ends. The CDR3 loop spans 13 amino acids. The CDR3 loop is CASSLDRNSPLHF. For the CDR3, the DNA is TGCGCCAGCAGCCTAGACAGGAATTCACCCCTCCACTTT.

The chain couples TRBV27 to TRBJ2-1; no clear D. The CDR3 is made up of 14 amino acids. Germline V CDR1 and CDR2: MNHEY, SMNVEV (reference sequence). Between the trimmed V and J ends, which lost 7 bases and 0 bases, there was a span of 10 bases. CDR3 protein: CASTVSDSYNEQFF. Here the CDR3 DNA reads TGTGCCAGCACAGTCAGCGACTCCTACAATGAGCAGTTCTTC.

This rearrangement joins TRBV19 to TRBJ1-5, with D maybe TRBD1 (5 bases). Trimming removed 8 bases from V and 3 bases from J, with 14 bases in between. The CDR3 is made up of 14 amino acids. In germline, CDR1 is LNHDA, CDR2 SQIVND (reference sequence). The CDR3 loop reads CASLDGGYNQPQHF. The CDR3, as DNA: TGTGCCAGTCTAGACGGGGGGTACAATCAGCCCCAGCATTTT.

The rearrangement uses TRBV11-2 and TRBJ2-5, with 12 bases lining up with TRBD2. J lost 5 bases, V lost 0 bases, and 4 bases had no gene match. The CDR3 contains 16 residues. Germline CDR1 and CDR2: SGHAT and FQNNGV. CDR3 amino acids: CASSLDLAGGLETQYF. The DNA for the CDR3 is TGTGCCAGCAGCTTAGATCTAGCGGGAGGGCTTGAGACCCAGTACTTC.

The chain joins TRBV19 to TRBJ2-7; 7 bases are a match to TRBD2. The length of the CDR3 is 16 residues. J lost 0 bases, V lost 0 bases, and 5 bases had no gene match. Germline assignment: CDR1 LNHDA and CDR2 SQIVND (reference sequence). The CDR3 spells CASSIDGGSSSYEQYF. CDR3 DNA: TGTGCCAGTAGTATAGACGGCGGGAGCAGCTCCTACGAGCAGTACTTC.

The chain has TRBV7-8 and TRBJ2-1; 7 bases align to TRBD2. Per germline, CDR1 SGHVS and CDR2 FQNEAQ. The junction had 7 bases not matched to a gene; V was cut back by 1 base and J by 4 bases. There are 16 residues in the CDR3. Written as DNA, the CDR3 is TGTGCCAGCAGCTTAGGAGGCGGGAGCCTATACAATGAGCAGTTCTTC. Amino acids: CASSLGGGSLYNEQFF.

The chain couples TRBV19 to TRBJ1-2, with 7 bases aligning to TRBD1. This CDR3 has 13 amino acids. Losses at the gene ends were 9 bases for V and 1 base for J; bases not matched to a gene: 5. The V gene's germline CDR1 is LNHDA and CDR2 SQIVND (reference sequence). The CDR3 bases are TGTGCCAGCCGGGGACAGATTAACTATGGCTACACCTTC. This gives the protein CASRGQINYGYTF.

The V and J genes are TRBV28 and TRBJ2-3; D might be TRBD1 (5 bases). CDR1 and CDR2 (germline): MDHEN, SYDVKM. This CDR3 is built from 17 residues. V was pared by 6 bases and J by 2 bases, with 21 bases between. Here the CDR3 reads CASSPGFGAPHTDTQYF. CDR3 nucleotide sequence: TGTGCCAGCAGCCCAGGGTTTGGGGCCCCGCACACAGATACGCAGTATTTT. The full variable domain, its missing parts supplied by reference TRBV28 and TRBJ2-3, is DVKVTQSSRYLVKRTGEKVFLECVQDMDHENMFWYRQDPGLGLRLIYFSYDVKMKEKGDIPEGYSVSREKKERFSLILESASTNQTSMYLCASSPGFGAPHTDTQYFGPGTRLTVL.

V is TRBV19 and J is TRBJ2-3; 11 positions agree with TRBD2. Trimming removed 3 bases from V and 4 bases from J; junction bases left unmatched: 6. The V gene's germline CDR1 is LNHDA and CDR2 SQIVND (reference sequence). There are 16 residues in the CDR3. The CDR3 region is CASSIPTSGSADTQYF. CDR3 bases: TGTGCCAGTAGTATCCCCACTAGCGGGAGCGCAGATACGCAGTATTTT. The full variable domain, rest sourced from reference TRBV19 and TRBJ2-3, is DGGITQSPKYLFRKEGQNVTLSCEQNLNHDAMYWYRQDPGQGLRLIYYSQIVNDFQKGDIAEGYSVSREKKESFPLTVTSAQKNPTAFYLCASSIPTSGSADTQYFGPGTRLTVL.

V is TRBV9 and J is TRBJ2-2; tentatively, D is TRBD2 (5 bases). Germline V gene sequence: CDR1 SGDLS, CDR2 YYNGEE. The CDR3 is 18 residues long. V was cut by 0 bases and J by 9 bases, with 24 bases left in between. The CDR3 sequence: CASSVDRIGLPHPRELFF. DNA for the CDR3: TGTGCCAGCAGCGTAGACCGAATAGGACTGCCCCATCCCAGGGAGCTGTTTTTT.

This sequence joins TRBV2 and TRBJ2-3; tentative D call: TRBD1 (6 bases). Trimming took off 5 bases at V and 5 bases at J, with 11 bases between the two ends. CDR3 length equals 13 residues. Germline CDR1 is SNHLY and CDR2 is FYNNEI. The CDR3 sequence: CASSHRVQDTQYF. For the CDR3, the DNA is TGTGCCAGCAGTCACAGGGTTCAAGATACGCAGTATTTT. Together with reference TRBV2 and TRBJ2-3, the CDR3 gives the full variable domain: EPEVTQTPSHQVTQMGQEVILRCVPISNHLYFYWYRQILGQKVEFLVSFYNNEISEKSEIFDDQFSVERPDGSNFTLKIRSTKLEDSAMYFCASSHRVQDTQYFGPGTRLTVL.

This chain joins TRBV10-2 and TRBJ2-1; D may be TRBD2 (5 bases). The CDR3 extends over 14 amino acids. From germline, CDR1 is WSHSY and CDR2 SAAADI. The V end was cut by 8 bases, the J end by 4 bases, with 15 bases between. As DNA, the CDR3 is TGCGCCAGCGTCCCAAAAGACTATTACAATGAGCAGTTCTTC. This gives the protein CASVPKDYYNEQFF.

This clone has more than one count but fewer than ten. This chain links TRBV4-1 with TRBJ1-1; 10 bases map to TRBD1. The CDR3 totals 18 residues. Germline V gene data show CDR1 as MGHRA and CDR2 as YSYEKL. Trimming took 0 bases from V and 0 from J; bases not matched to a gene: 7. The CDR3 reads CASSQEGTGARVNTEAFF. The CDR3 nucleotides are TGCGCCAGCAGCCAAGAGGGGACAGGGGCTAGGGTGAACACTGAAGCTTTCTTT.

In DNA, the CDR3 is TGTGCCAGCAGTTACCTAGCGGGAGAGGAAGAGCAGTTCTTC. As protein: CASSYLAGEEEQFF. The chain links TRBV6-2 or TRBV6-3 to TRBJ2-1, with 10 bases aligning to TRBD2. Per the germline V gene, CDR1 is MNHEY and CDR2 is SVGEGT. This CDR3 is built from 14 residues. The J segment lost 10 bases and the V segment lost 2 bases, leaving 5 bases of the junction unmatched.